The 30 T cell receptor beta chains in this list originate from one sample, sequenced in a study of cytomegalovirus exposure and HLA in healthy donors. The repertoire was sequenced with immunoSEQ multiplex PCR; TCRdb's copy has only in-frame clones and lacks some. Among more than 300,000 clones listed, roughly 88% were seen once. The material sequenced was PBMCs. The receptors here all came from a woman younger than 35 in good health and CMV-seronegative.

The chain couples TRBV5-5 to TRBJ2-1; D ambiguous. The CDR3 is made up of 14 amino acids. Germline V gene sequence: CDR1 SGHKS, CDR2 YYEKEE (reference sequence). Trimming took off 0 bases at V and 6 bases at J, with 10 bases between the two ends. The DNA for the CDR3 is TGTGCCAGCAGCTTGGCCTGGTCTAGCAATGAGCAGTTCTTC. This sequence encodes CASSLAWSSNEQFF.

The genes are TRBV10-3 and TRBJ1-1; D is unclear. V lost 7 bases, J lost 1 base, and 10 bases lay in between. The CDR3 loop spans 13 amino acids. CDR1 is ENHRY, CDR2 SYGVKD, per germline. Written as DNA, the CDR3 is TGTGCCATCATGGCAGGCCCGAACACTGAAGCTTTCTTT. It is translated as CAIMAGPNTEAFF.

This rearrangement joins TRBV7-9 to TRBJ1-1; D is ambiguous. The germline CDR1 and CDR2 sequences are SEHNR and FQNEAQ (reference sequence). Trimming cost V 0 bases and J 5 bases, with 13 bases left between them. The CDR3 is made up of 15 amino acids. The CDR3 coding sequence is TGTGCCAGCAGCTTAGCGGAGGGTGCAAGGACTGAAGCTTTCTTT. Translated, it gives CASSLAEGARTEAFF.

As DNA, the CDR3 is TGTGCCAGCCAACGGGACACAGCCTCTGGAAACACCATATATTTT. Translated, it gives CASQRDTASGNTIYF. This rearrangement joins TRBV2 to TRBJ1-3; the D gene is possibly TRBD1 (6 bases). CDR1 SNHLY and CDR2 FYNNEI come from the germline V gene. The CDR3 is made up of 15 amino acids. The V end was cut by 8 bases, the J end by 0 bases, with 14 bases between.

V and J are TRBV5-6 and TRBJ1-2, with D unclear. The CDR3 totals 13 residues. Germline V gene lookup returns CDR1 SGHDT and CDR2 YYEEEE. V shed 2 bases and J shed 8 bases, with 13 bases lying between them. DNA of the CDR3: TGTGCCAGCAGCTTAATGGTCCCGGAGGGCTACACCTTC. Amino acid sequence: CASSLMVPEGYTF.

The chain couples TRBV6-6 to TRBJ1-1, with D hard to call. This CDR3 has 13 amino acids. V gave up 5 bases and J gave up 11 bases, with 18 bases separating them. Germline CDR1 MNHNY, CDR2 SVGAGI (reference sequence). For the CDR3, the DNA is TGTGCCAGCAGTGCCCAAGGACTTGGTACGGCTTTCTTT. It codes for CASSAQGLGTAFF.

V usage is TRBV20-1 and J usage is TRBJ2-3; perhaps TRBD2 as D (5 bases). The CDR3 is made up of 11 amino acids. The V end lost 8 bases, the J end lost 2 bases, and 8 bases lay between the germline ends. The germline V gene has CDR1 DFQATT and CDR2 SNEGSKA (reference sequence). CDR3 sequence reads: CSSGYTDTQYF. The CDR3 region has the DNA TGCAGTAGCGGTTACACAGATACGCAGTATTTT.

The chain combines TRBV2 with TRBJ2-7; 7 bases map to TRBD1. CDR1 and CDR2 from the germline V gene are SNHLY and FYNNEI. V gave up 6 bases and J gave up 2 bases; unmatched junction bases: 13. The CDR3 contains 16 residues. CDR3 in DNA: TGTGCCAGCAGCCACGAATCGACAGGGTCGCCCTACGAGCAGTACTTC. Translated: CASSHESTGSPYEQYF. The full variable domain, its missing parts supplied by reference TRBV2 and TRBJ2-7, is EPEVTQTPSHQVTQMGQEVILRCVPISNHLYFYWYRQILGQKVEFLVSFYNNEISEKSEIFDDQFSVERPDGSNFTLKIRSTKLEDSAMYFCASSHESTGSPYEQYFGPGTRLTVT.

The J gene is TRBJ2-6, the V gene TRBV27; perhaps TRBD1 as D (6 bases). The V gene lost 2 bases and the J gene lost 3 bases, with 14 bases spanning the gap. Per germline, CDR1 MNHEY and CDR2 SMNVEV (reference sequence). The CDR3 covers 17 residues. CDR3 residues: CASSLQGLGGGANVLTF. Here the CDR3 DNA reads TGTGCCAGCAGTTTACAGGGCCTAGGGGGTGGGGCCAACGTCCTGACTTTC.

This clone has a single count. The genes are TRBV7-2 and TRBJ2-5, with a possible D match to TRBD1 (5 bases). The V gene's germline CDR1 is SGHTA and CDR2 FQGNSA. V was clipped by 7 bases and J by 2 bases, with 14 bases between them. This CDR3 comprises 14 residues. Here the CDR3 reads CASNPWGPQETQYF. CDR3 nucleotide sequence: TGTGCCAGCAACCCTTGGGGCCCTCAAGAGACCCAGTACTTC.

This clone was seen a handful of times. V and J are TRBV7-2 and TRBJ2-1; TRBD2 agrees at 7 bases. The CDR3 has 13 amino acids. V lost 7 bases to trimming and J lost 9 bases; unmatched junction nucleotides: 9. Germline V gene sequence: CDR1 SGHTA, CDR2 FQGNSA. Written as DNA, the CDR3 is TGTGCCAGCACCTTCCCGTCGGGGGGTGAGCAGTTCTTC. As protein: CASTFPSGGEQFF.

The chain recombines TRBV5-3 with TRBJ2-1, with TRBD2 matching over 7 bases. TRBV5-3 is marked as an open reading frame, function uncertain. The CDR3 contains 17 residues. V was pared by 4 bases and J by 6 bases, with 16 bases of the junction left unmatched. CDR3 DNA sequence: TGTGCCAGAAGCAGGAGGTGTCTGGGCGGGAGTGCCAATGAGCAGTTCTTC. Translating it yields CARSRRCLGGSANEQFF.

Note on this clone: Other DNA variants within this sample encode the same CDR3. The chain combines TRBV9 with TRBJ1-4, with D possibly matching TRBD1 (6 bases). CDR1 is SGDLS and CDR2 is YYNGEE in the germline V gene. V was clipped by 0 bases and J by 8 bases, with 11 bases between them. The CDR3 has 14 amino acids. CDR3 residues: CASSVGQGSEKLFF. The CDR3, as DNA: TGTGCCAGCAGCGTAGGGCAGGGGAGCGAAAAACTGTTTTTT.

This chain connects TRBV5-1 to TRBJ1-2; TRBD1 is a possible D gene (6 bases). CDR3 length: 15 amino acids. Trimming pared 1 base from V and 0 bases from J, leaving 10 bases between. The germline V gene encodes CDR1 SGHRS and CDR2 YFSETQ. CDR3 DNA: TGCGCCAGCAGCTTGACAGGGAACCCTAACTATGGCTACACCTTC. Protein sequence: CASSLTGNPNYGYTF. Together with reference TRBV5-1 and TRBJ1-2, the CDR3 gives the full variable domain: KAGVTQTPRYLIKTRGQQVTLSCSPISGHRSVSWYQQTPGQGLQFLFEYFSETQRNKGNFPGRFSGRQFSNSRSEMNVSTLELGDSALYLCASSLTGNPNYGYTFGSGTRLTVV.

This clone was counted a single time. The V and J genes are TRBV6-5 and TRBJ2-2; 9 positions match TRBD1. J gave up 6 bases and V 6 bases, and 5 bases lay outside the gene matches. The germline V gene encodes CDR1 MNHEY and CDR2 SVGAGI. The CDR3 is 14 residues long. CDR3: CASRLQGASGELFF. CDR3 nucleotide sequence: TGTGCCAGCAGGTTACAGGGGGCATCCGGGGAGCTGTTTTTT.

This clone was picked up a small number of times. At one of its ends the junction is not consistent with the germline gene, which may arise from a read error. The rearrangement links TRBV5-6 to TRBJ2-7; D is perhaps TRBD2 (5 bases). CDR1 is SGHDT and CDR2 is YYEEEE in the germline V gene. The CDR3 loop spans 11 amino acids. The CDR3 nucleotides are TGTGCCAGCACTTCTGGACTTTCCGAGCTGTTC. Its translation is CASTSGLSELF.

The chain couples TRBV7-3 to TRBJ2-1; TRBD2 aligns across 11 bases. V lost 3 bases and J lost 6; bases outside the gene matches: 4. CDR1 is SGHTA, CDR2 FQGTGA, per germline. The CDR3 has 15 amino acids. The CDR3 here is CASSFSGLAVNEQFF. CDR3 bases: TGTGCCAGCAGCTTCTCGGGACTAGCGGTCAATGAGCAGTTCTTC.

This clone has only a few counts. V usage is TRBV25-1 and J usage is TRBJ1-1; D remains unclear. The germline gives CDR1 MGHDK, CDR2 SYGVNS. The CDR3 runs to 13 residues. V was pared by 3 bases and J by 1 base, with 6 bases between. The CDR3 protein is CASSDHKNTEAFF. In DNA form, the CDR3 reads TGTGCCAGCAGTGATCACAAGAACACTGAAGCTTTCTTT.

This sequence joins TRBV4-1 and TRBJ2-7; 15 bases map to TRBD2. Per the germline V gene, CDR1 is MGHRA and CDR2 is YSYEKL. J gave up 2 bases and V 3 bases, and 14 bases lay outside the gene matches. CDR3 size: 20 residues. CDR3 coding DNA: TGCGCCAGCAGCCAGACGAAACCGGGACTAGCGGGAGGACCCACCTACGAGCAGTACTTC. This sequence encodes CASSQTKPGLAGGPTYEQYF.

This chain uses TRBV4-3 with TRBJ1-1; 9 nucleotides align to TRBD1. The V gene's germline CDR1 is LGHNA and CDR2 YSLEER. The V segment lost 1 base and the J segment 1 base; nucleotides outside the gene matches: 10. The CDR3 extends over 18 amino acids. CDR3 amino acids: CASSQAAQGAGGNTEAFF. CDR3 sequence (DNA): TGCGCCAGCAGCCAAGCGGCACAGGGGGCGGGTGGGAACACTGAAGCTTTCTTT.

The V call is TRBV2, the J call TRBJ2-1; D perhaps matches TRBD1 (5 bases). The CDR3 is made up of 15 amino acids. V lost 6 bases, J lost 9 bases, and 21 bases lay in between. Germline V CDR1 and CDR2: SNHLY, FYNNEI. CDR3 nucleotides: TGTGCCAGCAGCGCGATAAGCCTGGGGCGAGTTGAGCAGTTCTTC. Its protein product is CASSAISLGRVEQFF.

As to this clone: A read error may explain this, as a much larger clone is one base away. J is TRBJ2-7 and V is TRBV11-2, with D hard to call. Germline values: CDR1 SGHAT, CDR2 FQNNGV. This CDR3 has 11 residues. Trimming took off 4 bases at V and 3 bases at J, with 4 bases between the two ends. The CDR3, as DNA: TGTGCCAGCAGCTCCTACTACGAGCAGTACTTC. Translating gives CASSSYYEQYF.

The chain joins TRBV5-1 to TRBJ2-1; TRBD1 matches 7 bases. The CDR3 is made up of 16 amino acids. With 1 base clipped from V and 10 bases from J, the junction kept 14 bases outside the gene matches. Per the germline V gene, CDR1 is SGHRS and CDR2 is YFSETQ. The CDR3 bases are TGCGCCAGCAGCTTGCCACCGGGACAGATCCAAAGCGAGCAGTTCTTC. Translation: CASSLPPGQIQSEQFF.

This clone was seen a few times. V is TRBV28 and J is TRBJ2-7; no definite D call. The germline V gene encodes CDR1 MDHEN and CDR2 SYDVKM. V lost 2 bases and J lost 0, with 2 bases in between. The CDR3 is 12 amino acids. The CDR3 sequence is CASSLLSYEQYF. DNA for the CDR3: TGTGCCAGCAGTTTACTCTCCTACGAGCAGTACTTC. Full variable domain (outside the CDR3, taken from reference TRBV28 and TRBJ2-7): DVKVTQSSRYLVKRTGEKVFLECVQDMDHENMFWYRQDPGLGLRLIYFSYDVKMKEKGDIPEGYSVSREKKERFSLILESASTNQTSMYLCASSLLSYEQYFGPGTRLTVT.

V and J are TRBV9 and TRBJ2-3; 9 nucleotides agree with TRBD2. Germline V gene sequence: CDR1 SGDLS, CDR2 YYNGEE. The CDR3 has 14 amino acids. V shed 4 bases and J 5 bases; nucleotides not matched to a gene: 5. In DNA form, the CDR3 reads TGTGCCAGCAGCAAAGGACTAGCGAGAGATACGCAGTATTTT. Residues: CASSKGLARDTQYF. Supplemented by reference TRBV9 and TRBJ2-3, the full variable domain reads DSGVTQTPKHLITATGQRVTLRCSPRSGDLSVYWYQQSLDQGLQFLIQYYNGEERAKGNILERFSAQQFPDLHSELNLSSLELGDSALYFCASSKGLARDTQYFGPGTRLTVL.

The chain has TRBV2 and TRBJ2-2; D not certain. Per the germline V gene, CDR1 is SNHLY and CDR2 is FYNNEI. The CDR3 is 13 residues long. Trimming shortened V by 5 bases and J by 1 base, and 5 bases separated the two germline ends. This CDR3 is CASSPGNTGELFF. The CDR3 DNA reads TGTGCCAGCAGTCCAGGGAACACCGGGGAGCTGTTTTTT. The full variable domain, in which reference TRBV2 and TRBJ2-2 provide the parts outside the CDR3, is EPEVTQTPSHQVTQMGQEVILRCVPISNHLYFYWYRQILGQKVEFLVSFYNNEISEKSEIFDDQFSVERPDGSNFTLKIRSTKLEDSAMYFCASSPGNTGELFFGEGSRLTVL.

This clone was counted once. The CDR3 DNA reads as TGTGCCGGGCAGCGGGACTCCTCCTACAATGAGCAGTTCTTC. It translates to CAGQRDSSYNEQFF. The chain carries TRBV5-4 and TRBJ2-1, with 7 bases that match TRBD2. Germline loops: CDR1 SGHNT, CDR2 YYREEE (reference sequence). J gave up 0 bases and V 10 bases, and 7 bases lay outside the gene matches. The CDR3 spans 14 residues.

This clone has just one count. The CDR3: CASSVGGQRQETQYF. CDR3 DNA: TGCGCCAGCAGCGTGGGGGGACAGAGACAAGAGACCCAGTACTTC. The V and J genes are TRBV5-1 and TRBJ2-5; D may be TRBD1 (7 bases). CDR3 size: 15 residues. Trimming removed 4 bases from V and 2 bases from J, with 15 bases in between. CDR1 and CDR2 from the germline V gene are SGHRS and YFSETQ.

This clone was recorded once. The V and J genes are TRBV30 and TRBJ2-1; tentative D call: TRBD2 (5 bases). The germline CDR1 and CDR2 sequences are GTSNPN and SVGIG (reference sequence). The ends were cut back, 7 bases at V and 10 bases at J, with 23 bases in the middle. The CDR3 length is 14 residues. The DNA of the CDR3 is TGTGCCTACAAGCCACACGCCCTAGAGGGCGAGCAGTTCTTC. As protein: CAYKPHALEGEQFF. Supplemented by reference TRBV30 and TRBJ2-1, the full variable domain reads SQTIHQWPATLVQPVGSPLSLECTVEGTSNPNLYWYRQAAGRGLQLLFYSVGIGQISSEVPQNLSASRPQDRQFILSSKKLLLSDSGFYLCAYKPHALEGEQFFGPGTRLTVL.

The chain employs TRBV28 and TRBJ1-1; D unresolved. CDR3 length equals 15 residues. Per germline, CDR1 MDHEN and CDR2 SYDVKM. V lost 2 bases and J lost 8, with 18 bases in between. CDR3 nucleotide sequence: TGTGCCAGCAGTTTAAGTCAAATGGAGGCCGGAGAAGCTTTCTTT. Its protein product is CASSLSQMEAGEAFF.